A single T cell receptor (beta chain) is shown here with its context. The target antigen is unknown. Stem cell-like memory, regulatory, central memory and naive CD4+ cells were sorted via CD45RO/CCR7/CD25/CD127/CD95/CD27. These data originate in a study of beta chain features in type 1 diabetes. Across the whole study: The samples had roughly 100,000,000 sorted cells examined in all.

The CDR3 totals 14 residues. The V gene lost 0 bases and the J gene lost 2 bases, with 10 bases spanning the gap. Germline CDR1 is GTSNPN and CDR2 is SVGIG (reference sequence). Expressed TCRB transcripts got sequenced, as all isolated RNA was reverse transcribed. TCRdb's copy holds only in-frame clones and misses some; the assay was immunoSEQ multiplex PCR. Of nearly 700,000 clones listed, about an eighth are singletons. General study points: When cDNA is sequenced, cells with high TCR expression could be over-represented. Type 1 diabetes patients showed a moderate but significant shortening of TCRB CDR3s in all four CD4+ subsets. Short templates might get an advantage during PCR, and this would be equal in patients and controls.

Material: naive CD4+ T cells from blood. The TCR originated in a man in his late teens or twenties with type 1 diabetes. V gene TRBV30 combines with J gene TRBJ1-1, with a tentative D call TRBD1 (5 bases). CDR3 in DNA: TGTGCCTGGAGTGTAGGGACCCTTAACACTGAAGCTTTCTTT. Protein: CAWSVGTLNTEAFF. Complete variable domain (other parts from reference TRBV30 and TRBJ1-1): SQTIHQWPATLVQPVGSPLSLECTVEGTSNPNLYWYRQAAGRGLQLLFYSVGIGQISSEVPQNLSASRPQDRQFILSSKKLLLSDSGFYLCAWSVGTLNTEAFFGQGTRLTVV.